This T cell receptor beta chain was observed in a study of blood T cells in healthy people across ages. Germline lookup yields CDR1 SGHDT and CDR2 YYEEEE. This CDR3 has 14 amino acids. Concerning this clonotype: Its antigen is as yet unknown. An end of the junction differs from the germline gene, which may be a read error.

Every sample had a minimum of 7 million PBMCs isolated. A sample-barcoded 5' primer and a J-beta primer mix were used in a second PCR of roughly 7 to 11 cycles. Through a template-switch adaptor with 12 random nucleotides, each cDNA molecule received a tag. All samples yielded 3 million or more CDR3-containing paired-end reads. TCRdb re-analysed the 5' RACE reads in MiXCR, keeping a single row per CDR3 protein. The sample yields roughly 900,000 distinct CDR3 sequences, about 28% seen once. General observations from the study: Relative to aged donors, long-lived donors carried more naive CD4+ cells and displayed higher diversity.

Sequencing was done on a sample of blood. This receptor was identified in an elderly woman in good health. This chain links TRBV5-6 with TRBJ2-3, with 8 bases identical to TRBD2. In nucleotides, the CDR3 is TGTACCAGCAGCCGGGGGGGCAGCACAGATACGCAGTATTTT. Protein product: CTSSRGGSTDTQYF. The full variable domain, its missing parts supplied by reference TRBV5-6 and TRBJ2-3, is DAGVTQSPTHLIKTRGQQVTLRCSPKSGHDTVSWYQQALGQGPQFIFQYYEEEERQRGNFPDRFSGHQFPNYSSELNVNALLLGDSALYLCTSSRGGSTDTQYFGPGTRLTVL.